This is a list of T cell receptor beta chains from one sample in a study of cytomegalovirus exposure and HLA in healthy donors. TCRdb's copy holds only in-frame clones and misses some; the assay was immunoSEQ multiplex PCR. The table includes 150,000 to 180,000 clones, about 70% detected once. The sample was PBMCs. Receptors originate from a man between 18 and 29 years old in good health and CMV-seronegative. CDR3s include the opening cysteine and the closing phenylalanine or tryptophan. Size tells how often a clone was seen (once, few, many) or the class of an expanded clone, and some rows leave it out.

>once|TRBV6-1|TRBJ2-2
CASRLTSPDTGELFF
>-|TRBV27|TRBJ1-6
CASRISSYNSPLHF
>-|TRBV5-1|TRBJ1-1
CASSLWANTEAFF
>-|TRBV5-1|TRBJ2-2
CASSPPPILRRGGNTGELFF
>-|TRBV4-1|TRBJ1-3
CASSAGVLLSSGNTIYF
>-|TRBV7-8|TRBJ2-7
CASSLKTGVYEQYF
>few|TRBV7-3|TRBJ2-3
CASSPSRGGTDTQYF
>-|TRBV19|TRBJ2-2
CASRGVGTGELFF
>-|TRBV5-6|TRBJ2-2
CASSFPGDNTGELFF
>few|TRBV10-2|TRBJ1-2
CASRFITGGSRGGYTF
>-|TRBV19|TRBJ1-3
CASSTGTGAGNTIYF
>-|TRBV6-5|TRBJ1-2
CASSFGTGTVEGYTF
>-|TRBV19|TRBJ1-2
CASKTGYGYTF
>-|TRBV28|TRBJ1-2
CASRTTGGSGYTF
>-|TRBV2|TRBJ2-2
CASTGAGGSAGELFF
>few|TRBV4-3|TRBJ2-7
CASSTTSGGAHEQYF
>-|TRBV6-6|TRBJ2-7
CASSWTVTYEQYF
>-|TRBV4-1|TRBJ2-3
CASSQDRVGLSGSTDTQYF
>-|TRBV19|TRBJ2-4
CASSWASTKNIQYF
>-|TRBV4-1|TRBJ1-1
CASSQASVMNTEAFF
>-|TRBV11-2|TRBJ1-2
CASSLAGSGTGWYGYTF
>-|TRBV27|TRBJ2-3
CASSWPTSERGTDTQYF
>-|TRBV27|TRBJ1-6
CASSFFDGSSYNSPLHF
>-|TRBV5-1|TRBJ1-1
CASSWGVPGQGMNTEAFF
>-|TRBV2|TRBJ2-1
CASSTSGDNEQFF
>-|TRBV6-5|TRBJ2-1
CASSHAGGEQFF
>-|TRBV4-3|TRBJ2-3
CASSQDGAGATDTQYF
>few|TRBV28|TRBJ2-3
CASSAALAGGPYTQYF
>-|TRBV11-1|TRBJ2-3
CASSNPTEVAQYF
>-|TRBV5-4|TRBJ1-1
CASSLEKRGTEAFF
>-|TRBV6-6|TRBJ2-3
CASSSNQRGGTDTQYF
>-|TRBV5-8|TRBJ2-7
CASSLRAMTGGSSYEQYF
>-|TRBV5-1|TRBJ2-7
CASSLEQRGREQYF
>-|TRBV2|TRBJ2-2
CASSGPGTGPLHTGELFF
>-|TRBV4-2|TRBJ2-7
CASSHPGQGPYEQYF
>-|TRBV11-2|TRBJ1-6
CASSSLTGALGSPLHF
>-|TRBV6-6|TRBJ1-5
CASSSGTGNQPQHF
>-|TRBV6-5|TRBJ1-1
CASSNRVGNTEAFF
>-|TRBV5-4|TRBJ2-1
CASSPGGAGSYNEQFF
>-|TRBV4-1|TRBJ1-5
CASSQVAGLGPQHF
>-|TRBV2|TRBJ1-1
CASSSRGITEAFF
>-|TRBV6-1|TRBJ1-4
CASSEAGGQGAREKLFF
>-|TRBV4-2|TRBJ1-4
CASSQDDPGGDEKLFF
>-|TRBV19|TRBJ1-5
CASSQGAIQPQHF
>-|TRBV7-9|TRBJ2-1
CASSLAGRHGDEQFF
>-|TRBV29-1|TRBJ2-7
CSVEGRGLYEQYF
>few|TRBV7-8|TRBJ1-1
CASSLANYSPAGEAFF
>once|TRBV7-2|TRBJ2-1
CASSRERGGHNEQFF
>-|TRBV5-1|TRBJ2-3
CASSGIGGPDTQYF
>-|TRBV28|TRBJ1-4
CASSRRRGRDEKLFF
>-|TRBV15|TRBJ1-6
CATSGSSYNSPLHF
>-|TRBV7-9|TRBJ1-1
CASNHAGEASGKAFF
>-|TRBV6-4|TRBJ1-6
CASSDGSNSPLHF
>-|TRBV18|TRBJ2-7
CASSFTGQSSYEQYF
>-|TRBV7-2|TRBJ2-3
CASSLRTSGDGTQYF